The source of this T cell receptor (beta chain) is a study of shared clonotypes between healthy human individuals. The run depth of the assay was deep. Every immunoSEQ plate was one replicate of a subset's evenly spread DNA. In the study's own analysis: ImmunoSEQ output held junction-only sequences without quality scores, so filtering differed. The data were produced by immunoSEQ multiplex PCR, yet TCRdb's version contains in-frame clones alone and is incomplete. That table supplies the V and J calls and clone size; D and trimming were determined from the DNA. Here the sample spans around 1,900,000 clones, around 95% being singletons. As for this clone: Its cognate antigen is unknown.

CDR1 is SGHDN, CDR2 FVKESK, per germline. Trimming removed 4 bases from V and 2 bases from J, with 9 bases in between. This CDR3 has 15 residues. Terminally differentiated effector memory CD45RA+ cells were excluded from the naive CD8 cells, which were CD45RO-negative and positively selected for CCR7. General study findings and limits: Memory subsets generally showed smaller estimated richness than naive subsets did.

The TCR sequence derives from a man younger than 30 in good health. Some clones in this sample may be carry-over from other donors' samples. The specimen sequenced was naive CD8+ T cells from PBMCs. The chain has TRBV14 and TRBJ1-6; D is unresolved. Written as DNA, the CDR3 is TGTGCCAGCAGCCGCGGTTCTCCCTATAATTCACCCCTCCACTTT. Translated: CASSRGSPYNSPLHF.